This paragraph covers one TCR beta chain sequence. Its target is unknown. This entry belongs to a study of B cell selection in AIRE deficiency. Findings of the study overall: Around a third of healthy-donor shared Treg TCRbeta sequences appeared in patient Tconv cells. Healthy Tconv contained about 35% of shared healthy Treg sequences; only TCRbeta sequenced.

Sorting defined conventional CD4 T cells as CD4+CD127+. Unrelated healthy donors provided the controls. Per germline, CDR1 SGHDN and CDR2 FVKESK. V lost 1 base and J lost 4, with 10 bases in between. The CDR3 covers 14 residues. Data came from immunoSEQ multiplex PCR; TCRdb stores just in-frame clones and leaves some out. The data hold about 25,000 clones, with approximately 96% observed a single time. Sequencing was carried out using CD4+CD127+ conventional T cells sorted from PBMCs. The sequence was obtained from a human donor in good health. The chain couples TRBV14 to TRBJ1-2; D is unclear. CDR3 amino acids: CASSQVAGPYGYTF. DNA of the CDR3: TGTGCCAGCAGCCAAGTAGCCGGCCCCTATGGCTACACCTTC.